The rows below give T cell receptor beta chains drawn from one sample of a study of OX40 agonist ivuxolimab in advanced cancers. TCRdb's copy holds only in-frame clones and misses some; the assay was immunoSEQ multiplex PCR. The sample consists of tens of thousands of clones, 75% to 85% of them appearing once. Material: CD4+ or CD8+ T cells sorted from blood, obtained in a trial of the OX40 agonist ivuxolimab. The receptors were gathered from an adult with an advanced solid tumor such as melanoma, head and neck, liver or kidney cancer. CDR3s include the opening cysteine and the closing phenylalanine or tryptophan. The order of the fields is clone size, V gene, D gene, J gene, CDR3 DNA, CDR3 protein. D genes are given only for firm matches. Clone size is not always given. Where it is, it says once, few, many or a class for expanded clones.

-	TRBV25-1	-	TRBJ2-7	TGTGTCAGCGAATCCCAGGGGTACTACGAGCAGTACTTC	CVSESQGYYEQYF
-	TRBV2	-	TRBJ2-7	TGTGCCAGCAGCGCCACTTCCTACGAGCAGTACTTC	CASSATSYEQYF
-	TRBV19	-	TRBJ2-5	TGTGCCAGTAGTATCAGACAGCAAGAGACCCAGTACTTC	CASSIRQQETQYF
-	TRBV18	-	TRBJ2-3	TGTGCCAGCCGCGGGGCCGGGGATACGCAGTATTTT	CASRGAGDTQYF
once	TRBV27	TRBD2	TRBJ2-2	TGTGCCAGCAGTTTATCGATGGTAGCGGGCTATCAAAGGGGATCCGGGGAGCTGTTTTTT	CASSLSMVAGYQRGSGELFF
-	TRBV6-5	-	TRBJ1-2	TGTGCCAGCAGTAGAAAGGGCCCTAACTATGGCTACACCTTC	CASSRKGPNYGYTF
-	TRBV29-1	TRBD1	TRBJ1-1	TGCAGCGTTTTGGGACAGGGGAGCACTGAAGCTTTCTTT	CSVLGQGSTEAFF
-	TRBV6-1	TRBD1	TRBJ2-5	TGTGCCAGCACCCAAGACAGGGGAGAGACCCAGTACTTC	CASTQDRGETQYF
few	TRBV2	TRBD2	TRBJ2-3	TGTGCCAGCATGGCTAGCGGGGCCCGCACAGATACGCAGTATTTT	CASMASGARTDTQYF
-	TRBV9	TRBD1	TRBJ1-4	TGTGCCAGCAAAGAGGGGGCTTGGGAAAAACTGTTTTTT	CASKEGAWEKLFF
-	TRBV10-2	TRBD1	TRBJ2-7	TGCGCCAGCAGTTCTTGGGACAGGGGGTACTCCTACGAGCAGTACTTC	CASSSWDRGYSYEQYF
-	TRBV5-1	TRBD2	TRBJ2-7	TGCGCCAGCAGCTTGGCCGGGGGGGCCCATCACGAGCAGTACTTC	CASSLAGGAHHEQYF
once	TRBV7-9	-	TRBJ1-6	TGTGCCAGCAGCCACCACCGACAGAGCTCCTATAATTCACCCCTCCACTTT	CASSHHRQSSYNSPLHF
-	TRBV5-1	TRBD2	TRBJ2-2	TGCGCCAGCAGCTCCCTAGCGGGGTCCCTTACCGGGGAGCTGTTTTTT	CASSSLAGSLTGELFF
-	TRBV7-2	-	TRBJ1-3	TGTGCCAGCAGCTTAGCTGCAGGGATAACTGGAAACACCATATATTTT	CASSLAAGITGNTIYF
-	TRBV5-1	TRBD2	TRBJ2-1	TGCGCCAGCAGCTTGGCTCCAGCGGGAGCCGGGAATGAGCAGTTCTTC	CASSLAPAGAGNEQFF
-	TRBV6-5	TRBD1	TRBJ1-1	TGTGCCAGCAGTTACGACAGGGATACTGAAGCTTTCTTT	CASSYDRDTEAFF
-	TRBV19	-	TRBJ2-7	TGTGCCAGCTCCCAGGAGCGGGTCTCCTACGAGCAGTACTTC	CASSQERVSYEQYF
-	TRBV5-1	TRBD2	TRBJ2-1	TGCGCCAGCAGCTTGGGGGGAGGGTACAATGAGCAGTTCTTC	CASSLGGGYNEQFF
-	TRBV23-1	TRBD2	TRBJ2-5	TGCGCCAGCAGTTACTCCCCGCCTAGCGGGGGGGCCGGAGGAGAGACCCAGTACTTC	CASSYSPPSGGAGGETQYF
-	TRBV19	-	TRBJ1-2	TGTGCCAGTAGTATTCGCGGGCCTAACTATGGCTACACCTTC	CASSIRGPNYGYTF
-	TRBV11-2	-	TRBJ2-1	TGTGCCAGCAGCCCTCATGGAAAGCTTGGGAACAATGAGCAGTTCTTC	CASSPHGKLGNNEQFF
-	TRBV6-6	-	TRBJ1-3	TGTGCCAGCACTCGCACAGGGCGAGCCGGAAACACCATATATTTT	CASTRTGRAGNTIYF
once	TRBV11-2	-	TRBJ1-1	TGTGCCAGCAGCTTATCGGACGGGAACACTGAAGCTTTCTTT	CASSLSDGNTEAFF
-	TRBV7-9	-	TRBJ1-4	TGTGCCAGCAGCTTAGACAGGGTGGTGAGGAAACTGTTTTTT	CASSLDRVVRKLFF
-	TRBV19	-	TRBJ2-2	TGTGCCAGTATGTTGCGCGGGGAGCTGTTTTTT	CASMLRGELFF
few	TRBV7-2	-	TRBJ1-1	TGTGCCAGCAGGGAACAGGGCCTTCGGGAGGGAGCTTTCTTT	CASREQGLREGAFF
-	TRBV7-2	TRBD1	TRBJ1-2	TGTGCCAGCAGCTTAACAAGAGCCGGACAGGGGGGTGGCTACACCTTC	CASSLTRAGQGGGYTF
-	TRBV19	-	TRBJ1-3	TGTGCCAGTAGTGCCACAGGGAGATCATCTGGAAACACCATATATTTT	CASSATGRSSGNTIYF
few	TRBV7-9	-	TRBJ2-1	TGTGCCAGCAGCTTAGCCCCTAGACTAGTCGAACACGATGAGCAGTTCTTC	CASSLAPRLVEHDEQFF
-	TRBV9	TRBD1	TRBJ2-1	TGTGCCAGCAGCGAGGGACAGCGGCCATACAATGAGCAGTTCTTC	CASSEGQRPYNEQFF
-	TRBV19	-	TRBJ2-1	TGTGCCAGTAGTAGTCGGGGGGCCGGCAATGAGCAGTTCTTC	CASSSRGAGNEQFF
-	TRBV19	TRBD1	TRBJ2-2	TGTGCCAGTACGCGGACAGGGGGCGTCCCCGGGGAGCTGTTTTTT	CASTRTGGVPGELFF
-	TRBV19	TRBD1	TRBJ1-2	TGTGCCAGTAGTATCCTCAGGGGGCGCAGGTATGGCTACACCTTC	CASSILRGRRYGYTF
-	TRBV6-4	TRBD1	TRBJ1-5	TGTGCCAGCAGAAAGACAGGGGTCTCCAATCAGCCCCAGCATTTT	CASRKTGVSNQPQHF
few	TRBV6-6	-	TRBJ2-6	TGTGCCACCCTTGGGGGACTCCTCCGGGGGGCCAACGTCCTGACTTTC	CATLGGLLRGANVLTF
-	TRBV2	-	TRBJ1-2	TGTGCCAGCAGAGTTGGGGTCCCCTATGGCTACACCTTC	CASRVGVPYGYTF
-	TRBV27	TRBD1	TRBJ1-1	TGTGCCAGCAGTTCAAAAACTTACAGGGGGGGAAACACTGAAGCTTTCTTT	CASSSKTYRGGNTEAFF
-	TRBV6-6	-	TRBJ1-1	TGTGCCAGCAGTCGGACAGAAATTACTGAAGCTTTCTTT	CASSRTEITEAFF
-	TRBV5-6	-	TRBJ1-6	TGTGCCAGCAGCTTGCCAGGGACGAGGAATAATTCACCCCTCCACTTT	CASSLPGTRNNSPLHF
-	TRBV28	-	TRBJ2-4	TGTGCCAGCAGTCCGGGGCGGGACGGCCGACGGCACATTCAGTACTTC	CASSPGRDGRRHIQYF
-	TRBV28	-	TRBJ1-5	TGTGCCAGCAGTTTTGAGCGGTATAGCAATCAGCCCCAGCATTTT	CASSFERYSNQPQHF
-	TRBV19	TRBD1	TRBJ2-7	TGTGCCAGTAGTTTTGGACAGGGGTCATACGAGCAGTACTTC	CASSFGQGSYEQYF
-	TRBV6-6	-	TRBJ1-5	TGTGCCAGTTCCAGGGGTGACAGCAATCAGCCCCAGCATTTT	CASSRGDSNQPQHF